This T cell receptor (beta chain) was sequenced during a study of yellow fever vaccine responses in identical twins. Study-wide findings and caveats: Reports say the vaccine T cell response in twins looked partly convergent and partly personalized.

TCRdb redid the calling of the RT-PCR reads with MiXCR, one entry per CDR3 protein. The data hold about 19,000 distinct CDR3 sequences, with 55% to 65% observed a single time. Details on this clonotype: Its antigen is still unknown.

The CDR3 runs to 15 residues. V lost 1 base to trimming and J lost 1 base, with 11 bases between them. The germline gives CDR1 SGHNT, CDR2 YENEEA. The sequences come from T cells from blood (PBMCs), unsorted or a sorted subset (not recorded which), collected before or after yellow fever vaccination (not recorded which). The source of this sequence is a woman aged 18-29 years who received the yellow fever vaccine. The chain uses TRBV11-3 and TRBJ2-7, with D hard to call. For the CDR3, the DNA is TGTGCCAGCAGCTTAGCCGTCGGCAGTTCCTACGAGCAGTACGTC. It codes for CASSLAVGSSYEQYV.